These T cell receptor beta chains were read from a single sample in a study of T cells in Graves' hyperthyroidism and ophthalmopathy. A single record per CDR3 protein comes from TCRdb applying MiXCR to the multiplex PCR reads. The top ten clones hold under 15% of a sample with over 350,000 distinct CDR3 sequences, roughly 15% of them seen once. The sample taken for sequencing was blood. The source of these receptors is a man in his late teens or twenties with Graves' ophthalmopathy. Each CDR3 is given with its conserved first and last residue. A D gene is named only where the DNA matches it firmly. The size of a clone is reported for some rows only, either as once, few or many, or as a class for expanded clones.

many | - | TRBJ2-7 | TRBV20-1 | CSARDGLKSSYEQYF | TGCAGTGCTAGAGATGGACTAAAGAGCTCCTACGAGCAGTACTTC
many | TRBD1 | TRBJ1-2 | TRBV6-5 | CASSYVDRGTYGYTF | TGTGCCAGCAGTTACGTTGACAGGGGGACCTATGGCTACACCTTC
many | - | TRBJ2-7 | TRBV6-5 | CASSYRGHSYEQYF | TGTGCCAGCAGTTACCGGGGGCACTCCTACGAGCAGTACTTC
- | TRBD2 | TRBJ2-1 | TRBV5-6 | CASSLARGRAIYYNEQFF | TGTGCCAGCAGCTTGGCCCGTGGGAGGGCCATATATTACAATGAGCAGTTCTTC
many | TRBD2 | TRBJ2-1 | TRBV5-5 | CASSIGLAGGYEQFF | TGTGCCAGCAGCATCGGACTAGCGGGAGGCTATGAGCAGTTCTTC
- | TRBD2 | TRBJ2-7 | TRBV7-3 | CASSQTGGGLFNEQYF | TGCGCCAGCAGCCAGACGGGGGGGGGGCTTTTTAACGAGCAGTACTTC
- | - | TRBJ1-5 | TRBV4-1 | CASSQVAENQPQHF | TGCGCCAGCAGCCAAGTGGCAGAGAATCAGCCCCAGCATTTT
- | TRBD1 | TRBJ1-4 | TRBV5-8 | CASSLYQGASTEKLFF | TGTGCCAGCAGCTTATATCAGGGGGCTTCTACTGAAAAACTGTTTTTT
- | - | TRBJ1-2 | TRBV27 | CASRVAGAYGYTF | TGTGCCAGCAGGGTTGCAGGGGCCTATGGCTACACCTTC
- | TRBD2 | TRBJ2-1 | TRBV6-1 | CASNPGLAGVYEQFF | TGTGCCAGCAATCCGGGACTAGCGGGAGTCTATGAGCAGTTCTTC
- | - | TRBJ1-1 | TRBV3-1 | CASSQDDGDYTEAFF | TGTGCCAGCAGCCAAGATGACGGGGATTACACTGAAGCTTTCTTT
many | - | TRBJ2-2 | TRBV13 | CASSLAGNTGELFF | TGTGCCAGCAGCTTAGCAGGGAACACCGGGGAGCTGTTTTTT